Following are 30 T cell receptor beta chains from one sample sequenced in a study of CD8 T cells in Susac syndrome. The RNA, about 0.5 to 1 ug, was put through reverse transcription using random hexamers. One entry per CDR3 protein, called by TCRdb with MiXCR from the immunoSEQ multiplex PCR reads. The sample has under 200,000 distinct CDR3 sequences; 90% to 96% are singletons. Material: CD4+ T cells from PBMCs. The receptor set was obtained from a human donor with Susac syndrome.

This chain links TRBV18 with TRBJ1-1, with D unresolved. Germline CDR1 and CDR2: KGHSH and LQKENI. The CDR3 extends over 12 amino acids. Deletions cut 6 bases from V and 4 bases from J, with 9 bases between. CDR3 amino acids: CASSTKITEAFF. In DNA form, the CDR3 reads TGTGCCAGCTCTACCAAGATCACTGAAGCTTTCTTT.

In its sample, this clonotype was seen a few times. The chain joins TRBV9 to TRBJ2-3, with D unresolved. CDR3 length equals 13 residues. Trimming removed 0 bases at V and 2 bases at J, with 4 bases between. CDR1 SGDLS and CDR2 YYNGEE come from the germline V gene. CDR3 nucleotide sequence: TGTGCCAGCAGCGTAGCTGTCACAGATACGCAGTATTTT. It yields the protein CASSVAVTDTQYF.

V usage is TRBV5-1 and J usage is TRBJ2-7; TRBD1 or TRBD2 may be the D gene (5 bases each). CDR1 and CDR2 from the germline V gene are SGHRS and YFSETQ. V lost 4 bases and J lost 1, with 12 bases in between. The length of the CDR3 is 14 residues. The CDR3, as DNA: TGCGCCAGCAGCACCCGGGACGGATCCTACGAGCAGTACTTC. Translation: CASSTRDGSYEQYF.

CDR3 in DNA: TGTGCCACCAGCAGAGATCGTCAGGTATATGGCTACACCTTC. It yields the protein CATSRDRQVYGYTF. The rearrangement links TRBV15 to TRBJ1-2; D is ambiguous. This CDR3 is 14 amino acids long. Germline CDR1 and CDR2: LNHNV and YYDKDF (reference sequence). V lost 0 bases, J lost 5 bases, and 10 bases lay in between.

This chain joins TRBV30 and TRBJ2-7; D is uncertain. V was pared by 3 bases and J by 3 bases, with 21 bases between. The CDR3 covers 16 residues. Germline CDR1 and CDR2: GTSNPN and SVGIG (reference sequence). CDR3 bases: TGTGCCTGGAGAGGGCCCAAGGGCCCGACACTCTACGAGCAGTACTTC. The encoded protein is CAWRGPKGPTLYEQYF. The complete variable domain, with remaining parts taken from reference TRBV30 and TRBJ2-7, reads SQTIHQWPATLVQPVGSPLSLECTVEGTSNPNLYWYRQAAGRGLQLLFYSVGIGQISSEVPQNLSASRPQDRQFILSSKKLLLSDSGFYLCAWRGPKGPTLYEQYFGPGTRLTVT.

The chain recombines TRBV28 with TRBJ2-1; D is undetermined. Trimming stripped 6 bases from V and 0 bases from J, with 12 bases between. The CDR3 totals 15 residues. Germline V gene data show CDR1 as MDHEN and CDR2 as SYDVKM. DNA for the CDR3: TGTGCCAGCAGCGCTGGTCGAATCTCCTACAATGAGCAGTTCTTC. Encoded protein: CASSAGRISYNEQFF.

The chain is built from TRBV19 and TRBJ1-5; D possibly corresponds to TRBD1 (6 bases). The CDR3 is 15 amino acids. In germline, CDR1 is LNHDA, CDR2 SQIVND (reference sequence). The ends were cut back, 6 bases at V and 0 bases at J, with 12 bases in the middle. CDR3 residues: CASSRWTDSNQPQHF. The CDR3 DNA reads TGTGCCAGTAGCCGATGGACAGATAGCAATCAGCCCCAGCATTTT.

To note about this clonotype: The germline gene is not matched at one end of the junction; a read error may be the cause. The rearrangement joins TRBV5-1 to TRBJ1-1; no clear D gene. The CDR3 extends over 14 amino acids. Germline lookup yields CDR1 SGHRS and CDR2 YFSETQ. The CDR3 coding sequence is TGCGCCAGCAGCTTGGCTTCTGGGAACGCTGAAGCTTTCTTT. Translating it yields CASSLASGNAEAFF.

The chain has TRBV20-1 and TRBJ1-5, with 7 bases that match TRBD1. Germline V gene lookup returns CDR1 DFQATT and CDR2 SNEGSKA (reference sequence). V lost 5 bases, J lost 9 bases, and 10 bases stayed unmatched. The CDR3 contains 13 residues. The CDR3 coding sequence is TGCAGTGCTGGACAGTCCAGGGGGTCGCCCCAGCATTTT. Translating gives CSAGQSRGSPQHF.

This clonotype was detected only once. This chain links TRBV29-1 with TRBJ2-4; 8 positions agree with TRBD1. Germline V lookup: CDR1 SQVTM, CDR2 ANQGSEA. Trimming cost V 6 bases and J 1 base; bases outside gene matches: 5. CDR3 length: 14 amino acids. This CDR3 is CSVSGGAAKNIQYF. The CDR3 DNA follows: TGCAGCGTATCAGGGGGCGCGGCCAAAAACATTCAGTACTTC.

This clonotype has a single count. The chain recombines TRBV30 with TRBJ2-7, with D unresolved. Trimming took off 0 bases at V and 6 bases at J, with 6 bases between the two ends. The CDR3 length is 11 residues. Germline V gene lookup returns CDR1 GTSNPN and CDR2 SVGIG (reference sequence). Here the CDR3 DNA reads TGTGCCTGGAGTGTATTAGCCGAGCAGTACTTC. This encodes CAWSVLAEQYF.

The CDR3 spells CASSGSGGHVDTQYF. The CDR3 DNA follows: TGTGCCAGCAGCGGGAGCGGGGGCCACGTTGATACGCAGTATTTT. V is TRBV2 and J is TRBJ2-3, with 8 positions matching TRBD2. The germline gives CDR1 SNHLY, CDR2 FYNNEI. The CDR3 runs to 15 residues. The V gene end was trimmed by 6 bases and the J gene end by 6 bases; junction bases not matched to a gene: 11.

The CDR3 is CATSGLAGGREEQFF. The CDR3 DNA reads TGTGCCACCAGTGGGCTAGCGGGTGGGAGAGAGGAGCAGTTCTTC. The J gene is TRBJ2-1, the V gene TRBV24-1, with 8 bases that match TRBD2. Trimming removed 5 bases from V and 10 bases from J; junction bases left unmatched: 12. The CDR3 is made up of 15 amino acids. Germline values: CDR1 KGHDR, CDR2 SFDVKD.

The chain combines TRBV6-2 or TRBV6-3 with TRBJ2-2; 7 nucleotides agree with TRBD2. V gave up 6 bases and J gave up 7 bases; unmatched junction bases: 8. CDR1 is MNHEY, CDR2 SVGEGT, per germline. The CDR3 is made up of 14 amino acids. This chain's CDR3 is CASSYQRESGELFF. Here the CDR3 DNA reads TGTGCCAGCAGCTATCAGCGGGAAAGCGGGGAGCTGTTTTTT.

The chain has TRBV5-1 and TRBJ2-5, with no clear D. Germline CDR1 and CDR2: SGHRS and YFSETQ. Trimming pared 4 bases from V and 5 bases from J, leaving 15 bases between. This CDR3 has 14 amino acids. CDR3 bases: TGCGCCAGCAGCCTACTACCGGACGTCGAGACCCAGTACTTC. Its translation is CASSLLPDVETQYF.

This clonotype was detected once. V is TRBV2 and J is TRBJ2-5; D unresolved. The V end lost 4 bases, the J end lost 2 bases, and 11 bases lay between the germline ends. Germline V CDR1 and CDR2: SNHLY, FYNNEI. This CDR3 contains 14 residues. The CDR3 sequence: CASSGAGTQETQYF. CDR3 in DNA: TGTGCCAGCAGTGGGGCAGGAACACAAGAGACCCAGTACTTC.

DNA of the CDR3: TGCAGTGCTAACGAAAGGTGGTGGGGGACAACTAACTATGGCTACACCTTC. Its protein product is CSANERWWGTTNYGYTF. This chain uses TRBV20-1 with TRBJ1-2; maybe TRBD1 (6 bases). Deletions cut 4 bases from V and 0 bases from J, with 21 bases between. The CDR3 extends over 17 amino acids. Germline values: CDR1 DFQATT, CDR2 SNEGSKA (reference sequence).

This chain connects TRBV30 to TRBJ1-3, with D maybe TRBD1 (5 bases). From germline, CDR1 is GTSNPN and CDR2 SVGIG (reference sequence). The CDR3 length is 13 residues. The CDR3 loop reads CAGALVSGNTIYF. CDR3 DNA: TGTGCTGGGGCGCTAGTCTCTGGAAACACCATATATTTT.

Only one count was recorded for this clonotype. For the CDR3, the DNA is TGTGCCAGTAGTATTATATGGGGCTCCACAGATACGCAGTATTTT. As protein: CASSIIWGSTDTQYF. The rearrangement uses TRBV19 and TRBJ2-3; D perhaps matches TRBD1 (5 bases). CDR3 length: 15 residues. Between the trimmed V and J ends, which lost 3 bases and 2 bases, there was a span of 12 bases. Germline assignment: CDR1 LNHDA and CDR2 SQIVND (reference sequence).

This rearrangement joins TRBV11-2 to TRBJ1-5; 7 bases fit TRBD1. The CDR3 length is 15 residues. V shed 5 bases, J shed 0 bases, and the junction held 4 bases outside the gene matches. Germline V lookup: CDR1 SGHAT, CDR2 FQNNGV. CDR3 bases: TGTGCCAGCAGCCTTACAGGGGATAGCAATCAGCCCCAGCATTTT. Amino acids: CASSLTGDSNQPQHF.

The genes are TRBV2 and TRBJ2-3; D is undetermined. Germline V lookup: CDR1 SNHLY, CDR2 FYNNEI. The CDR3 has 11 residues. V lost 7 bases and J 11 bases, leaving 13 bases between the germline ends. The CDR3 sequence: CASTEEIRQYF. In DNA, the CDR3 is TGTGCCAGCACCGAGGAGATAAGGCAGTATTTT.

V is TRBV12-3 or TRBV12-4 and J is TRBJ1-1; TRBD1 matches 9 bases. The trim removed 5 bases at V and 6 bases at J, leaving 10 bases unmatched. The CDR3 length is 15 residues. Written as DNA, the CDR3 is TGTGCCAGCAGTCAGCGGACAGGGGCGGTCGCTGAAGCTTTCTTT. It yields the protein CASSQRTGAVAEAFF.

The CDR3 protein is CASSPQAGIHNEQFF. The DNA of the CDR3 is TGTGCCAGCAGCCCCCAAGCGGGAATCCACAATGAGCAGTTCTTC. The chain links TRBV7-3 to TRBJ2-1; the match to TRBD2 covers 7 bases. Losses at the gene ends were 5 bases for V and 5 bases for J; bases not matched to a gene: 9. The CDR3 covers 15 residues. The germline gives CDR1 SGHTA, CDR2 FQGTGA.

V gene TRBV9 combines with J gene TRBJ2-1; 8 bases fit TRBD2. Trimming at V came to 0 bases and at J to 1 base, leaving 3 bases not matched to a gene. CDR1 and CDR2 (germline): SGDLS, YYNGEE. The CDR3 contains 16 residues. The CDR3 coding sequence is TGTGCCAGCAGCGTAGTGGCTAGCGGGTCCTACAATGAGCAGTTCTTC. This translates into CASSVVASGSYNEQFF.

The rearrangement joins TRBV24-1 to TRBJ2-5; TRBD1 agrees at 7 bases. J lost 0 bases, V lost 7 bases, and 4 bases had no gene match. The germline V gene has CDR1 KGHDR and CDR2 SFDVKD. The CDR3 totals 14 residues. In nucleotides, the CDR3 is TGTGCCACCAGCCAGGGACAGTACCAAGAGACCCAGTACTTC. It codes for CATSQGQYQETQYF.

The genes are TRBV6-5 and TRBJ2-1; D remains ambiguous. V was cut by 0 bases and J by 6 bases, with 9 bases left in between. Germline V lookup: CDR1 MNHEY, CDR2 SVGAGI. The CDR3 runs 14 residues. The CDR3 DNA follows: TGTGCCAGCAGTTACTCGAAACGAAGCAATGAGCAGTTCTTC. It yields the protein CASSYSKRSNEQFF.

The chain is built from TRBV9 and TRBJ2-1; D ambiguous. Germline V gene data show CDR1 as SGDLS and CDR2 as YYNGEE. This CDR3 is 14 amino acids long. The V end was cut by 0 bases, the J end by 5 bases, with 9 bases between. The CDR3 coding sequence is TGTGCCAGCAGCGTAGAGGTAGGAAACAATGAGCAGTTCTTC. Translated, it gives CASSVEVGNNEQFF.

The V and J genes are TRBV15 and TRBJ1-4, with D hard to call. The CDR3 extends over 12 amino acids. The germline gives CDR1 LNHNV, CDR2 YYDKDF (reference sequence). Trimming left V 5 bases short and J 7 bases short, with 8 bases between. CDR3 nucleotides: TGTGCCACCAGCGGTTCCCTTGAAAAACTGTTTTTT. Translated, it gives CATSGSLEKLFF. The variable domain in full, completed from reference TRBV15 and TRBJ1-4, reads DAMVIQNPRYQVTQFGKPVTLSCSQTLNHNVMYWYQQKSSQAPKLLFHYYDKDFNNEADTPDNFQSRRPNTSFCFLDIRSPGLGDTAMYLCATSGSLEKLFFGSGTQLSVL.

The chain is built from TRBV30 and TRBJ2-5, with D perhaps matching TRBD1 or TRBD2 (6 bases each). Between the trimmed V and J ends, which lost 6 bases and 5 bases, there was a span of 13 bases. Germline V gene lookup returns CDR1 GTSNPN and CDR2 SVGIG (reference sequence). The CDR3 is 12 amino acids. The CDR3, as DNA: TGTGCCTGTCGGGGGCCCTCGGAGACCCAGTACTTC. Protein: CACRGPSETQYF.

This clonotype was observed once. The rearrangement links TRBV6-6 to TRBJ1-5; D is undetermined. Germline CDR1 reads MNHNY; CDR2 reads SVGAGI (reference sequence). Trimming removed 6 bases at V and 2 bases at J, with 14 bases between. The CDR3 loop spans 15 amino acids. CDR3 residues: CASSLGEGGNQPQHF. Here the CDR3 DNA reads TGTGCCAGCAGCCTTGGGGAGGGAGGCAATCAGCCCCAGCATTTT.